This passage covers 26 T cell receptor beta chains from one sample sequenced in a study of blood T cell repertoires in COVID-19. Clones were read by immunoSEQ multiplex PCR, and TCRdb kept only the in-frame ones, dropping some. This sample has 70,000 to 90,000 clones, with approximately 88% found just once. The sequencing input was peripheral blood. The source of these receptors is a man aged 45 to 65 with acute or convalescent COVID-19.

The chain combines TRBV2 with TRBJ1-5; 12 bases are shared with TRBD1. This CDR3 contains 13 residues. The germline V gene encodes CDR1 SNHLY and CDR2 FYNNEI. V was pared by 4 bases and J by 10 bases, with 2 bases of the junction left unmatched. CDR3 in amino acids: CASSGDRGRPQHF. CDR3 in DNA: TGTGCCAGCAGTGGGGACAGGGGGCGACCCCAGCATTTT. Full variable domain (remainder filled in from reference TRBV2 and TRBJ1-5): EPEVTQTPSHQVTQMGQEVILRCVPISNHLYFYWYRQILGQKVEFLVSFYNNEISEKSEIFDDQFSVERPDGSNFTLKIRSTKLEDSAMYFCASSGDRGRPQHFGDGTRLSIL.

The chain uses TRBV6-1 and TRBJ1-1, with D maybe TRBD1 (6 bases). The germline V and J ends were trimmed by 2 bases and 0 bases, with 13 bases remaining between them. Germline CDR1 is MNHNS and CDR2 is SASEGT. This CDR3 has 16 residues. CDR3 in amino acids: CASSELDRSLNTEAFF. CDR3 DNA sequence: TGTGCCAGCAGTGAACTTGACAGGAGCCTGAACACTGAAGCTTTCTTT.

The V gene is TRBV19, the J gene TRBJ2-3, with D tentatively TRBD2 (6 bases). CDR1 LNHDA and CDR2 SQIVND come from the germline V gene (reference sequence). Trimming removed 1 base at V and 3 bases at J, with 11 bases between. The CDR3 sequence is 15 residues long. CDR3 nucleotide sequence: TGTGCCAGTAGTATAGTTCTGGGGAGGACAGATACGCAGTATTTT. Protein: CASSIVLGRTDTQYF. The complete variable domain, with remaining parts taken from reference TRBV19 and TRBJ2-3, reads DGGITQSPKYLFRKEGQNVTLSCEQNLNHDAMYWYRQDPGQGLRLIYYSQIVNDFQKGDIAEGYSVSREKKESFPLTVTSAQKNPTAFYLCASSIVLGRTDTQYFGPGTRLTVL.

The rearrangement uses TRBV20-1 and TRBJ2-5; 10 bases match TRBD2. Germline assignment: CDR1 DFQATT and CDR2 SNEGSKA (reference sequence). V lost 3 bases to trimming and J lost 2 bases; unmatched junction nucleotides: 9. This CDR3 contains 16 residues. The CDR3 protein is CSASPRLAGLQETQYF. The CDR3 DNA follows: TGCAGTGCTAGTCCACGACTAGCGGGCTTACAAGAGACCCAGTACTTC.

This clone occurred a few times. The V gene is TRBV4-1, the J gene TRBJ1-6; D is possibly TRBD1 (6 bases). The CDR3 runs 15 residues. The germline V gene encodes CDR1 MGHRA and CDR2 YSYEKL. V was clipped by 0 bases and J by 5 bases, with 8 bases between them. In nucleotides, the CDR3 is TGCGCCAGCAGCCAAGAGACAGGCGATAATTCACCCCTCCACTTT. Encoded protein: CASSQETGDNSPLHF.

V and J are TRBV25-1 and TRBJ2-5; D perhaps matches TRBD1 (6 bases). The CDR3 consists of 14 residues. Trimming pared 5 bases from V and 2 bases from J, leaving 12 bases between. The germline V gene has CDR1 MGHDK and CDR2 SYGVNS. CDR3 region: CASSSRTDQETQYF. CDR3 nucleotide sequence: TGTGCCAGCAGTTCCCGGACAGATCAAGAGACCCAGTACTTC.

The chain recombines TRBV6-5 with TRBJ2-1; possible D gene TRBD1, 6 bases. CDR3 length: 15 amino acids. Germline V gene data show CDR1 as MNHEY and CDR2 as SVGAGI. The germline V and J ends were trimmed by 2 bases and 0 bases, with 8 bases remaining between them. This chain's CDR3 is CASSYTGSSYNEQFF. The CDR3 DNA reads TGTGCCAGCAGTTACACAGGGAGCTCCTACAATGAGCAGTTCTTC.

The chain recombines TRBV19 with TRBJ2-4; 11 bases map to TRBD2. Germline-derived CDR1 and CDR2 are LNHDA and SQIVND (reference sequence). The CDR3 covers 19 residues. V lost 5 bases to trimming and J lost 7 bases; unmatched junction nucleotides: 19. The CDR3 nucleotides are TGTGCCAGTAGTCCCCGGGCTTTGGAGGGGACTAGCGGATGGAACATTCAGTACTTC. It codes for CASSPRALEGTSGWNIQYF.

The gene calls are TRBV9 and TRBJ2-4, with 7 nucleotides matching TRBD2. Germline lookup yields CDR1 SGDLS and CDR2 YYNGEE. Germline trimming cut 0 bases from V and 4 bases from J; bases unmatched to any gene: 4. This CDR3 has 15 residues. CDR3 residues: CASSVGGGVKNIQYF. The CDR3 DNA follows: TGTGCCAGCAGCGTAGGTGGGGGGGTGAAAAACATTCAGTACTTC.

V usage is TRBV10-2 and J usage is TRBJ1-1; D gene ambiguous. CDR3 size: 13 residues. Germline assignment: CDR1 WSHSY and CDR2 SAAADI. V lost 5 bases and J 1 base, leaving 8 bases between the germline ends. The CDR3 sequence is CASSPGRNTEAFF. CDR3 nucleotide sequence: TGCGCCAGCAGTCCCGGGAGGAACACTGAAGCTTTCTTT.

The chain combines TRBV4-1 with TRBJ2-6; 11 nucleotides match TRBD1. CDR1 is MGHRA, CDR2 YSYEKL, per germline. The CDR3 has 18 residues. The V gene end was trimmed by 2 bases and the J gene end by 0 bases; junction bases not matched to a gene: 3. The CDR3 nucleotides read TGCGCCAGCAGCCAATCCGGGACAGGGGGCTCTGGGGCCAACGTCCTGACTTTC. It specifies CASSQSGTGGSGANVLTF.

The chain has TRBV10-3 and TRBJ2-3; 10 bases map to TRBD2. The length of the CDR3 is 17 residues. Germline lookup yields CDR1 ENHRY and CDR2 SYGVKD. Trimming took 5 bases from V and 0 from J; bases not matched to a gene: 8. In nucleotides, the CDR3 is TGTGCCATCAGTCAGGGTCTAGCGGGGGTAAGCACAGATACGCAGTATTTT. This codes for CAISQGLAGVSTDTQYF.

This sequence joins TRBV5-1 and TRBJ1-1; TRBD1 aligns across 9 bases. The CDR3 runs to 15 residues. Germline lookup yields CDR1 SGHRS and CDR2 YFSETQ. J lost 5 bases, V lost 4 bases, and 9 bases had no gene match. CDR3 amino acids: CASSQGGQGSTEAFF. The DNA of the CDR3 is TGCGCCAGCAGCCAAGGCGGACAGGGGTCAACTGAAGCTTTCTTT.

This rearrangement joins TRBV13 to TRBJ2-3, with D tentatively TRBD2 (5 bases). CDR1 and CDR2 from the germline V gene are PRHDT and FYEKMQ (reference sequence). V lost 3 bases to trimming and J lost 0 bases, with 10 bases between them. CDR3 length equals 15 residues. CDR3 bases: TGTGCCAGCAGCTTCATCCGGGAAAGCACAGATACGCAGTATTTT. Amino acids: CASSFIRESTDTQYF.

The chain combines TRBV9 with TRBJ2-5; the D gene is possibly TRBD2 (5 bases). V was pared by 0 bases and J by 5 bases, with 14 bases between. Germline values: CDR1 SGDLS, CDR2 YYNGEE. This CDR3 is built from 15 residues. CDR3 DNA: TGTGCCAGCAGCGTAGGTCCCAGGACTTGGGAGACCCAGTACTTC. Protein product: CASSVGPRTWETQYF.

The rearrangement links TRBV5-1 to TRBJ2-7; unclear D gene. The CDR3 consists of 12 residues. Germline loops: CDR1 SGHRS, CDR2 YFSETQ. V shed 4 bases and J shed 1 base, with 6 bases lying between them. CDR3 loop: CASSVTSYEQYF. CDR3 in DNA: TGCGCCAGCAGCGTGACTTCCTACGAGCAGTACTTC. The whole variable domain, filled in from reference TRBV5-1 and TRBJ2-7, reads KAGVTQTPRYLIKTRGQQVTLSCSPISGHRSVSWYQQTPGQGLQFLFEYFSETQRNKGNFPGRFSGRQFSNSRSEMNVSTLELGDSALYLCASSVTSYEQYFGPGTRLTVT.

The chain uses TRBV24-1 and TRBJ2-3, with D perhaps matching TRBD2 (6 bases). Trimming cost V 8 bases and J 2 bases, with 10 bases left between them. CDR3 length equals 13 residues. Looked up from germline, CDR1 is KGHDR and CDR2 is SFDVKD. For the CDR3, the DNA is TGTGCCACCAAGGGACTTGACACAGATACGCAGTATTTT. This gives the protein CATKGLDTDTQYF.

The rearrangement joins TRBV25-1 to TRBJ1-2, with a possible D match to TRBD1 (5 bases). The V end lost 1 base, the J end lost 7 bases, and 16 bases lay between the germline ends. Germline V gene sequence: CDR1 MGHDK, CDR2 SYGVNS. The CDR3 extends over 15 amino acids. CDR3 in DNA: TGTGCCAGCAGTGAATTTAATCTCCGGGGGGGTGGCTACACCTTC. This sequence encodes CASSEFNLRGGGYTF.

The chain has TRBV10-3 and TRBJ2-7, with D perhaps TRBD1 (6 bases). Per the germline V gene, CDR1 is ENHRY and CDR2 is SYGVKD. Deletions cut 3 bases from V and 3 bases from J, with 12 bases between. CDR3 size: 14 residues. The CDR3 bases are TGTGCCATCAGTGAAATCGGACAGAGCTACGAGCAGTACTTC. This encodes CAISEIGQSYEQYF.

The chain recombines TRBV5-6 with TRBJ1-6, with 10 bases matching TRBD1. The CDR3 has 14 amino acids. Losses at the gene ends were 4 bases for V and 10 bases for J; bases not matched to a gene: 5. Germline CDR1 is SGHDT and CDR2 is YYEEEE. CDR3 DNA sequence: TGTGCCAGCAGCCCGGGACAGGGGTTGTCACCCCTCCACTTT. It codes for CASSPGQGLSPLHF.

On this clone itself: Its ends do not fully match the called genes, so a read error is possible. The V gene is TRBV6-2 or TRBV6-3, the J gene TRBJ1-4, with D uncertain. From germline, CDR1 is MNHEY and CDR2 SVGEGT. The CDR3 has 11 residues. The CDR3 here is CASSYSYWQVF. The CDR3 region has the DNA TGTGCCAGCAGTTACTCGTATTGGCAAGTTTTT.

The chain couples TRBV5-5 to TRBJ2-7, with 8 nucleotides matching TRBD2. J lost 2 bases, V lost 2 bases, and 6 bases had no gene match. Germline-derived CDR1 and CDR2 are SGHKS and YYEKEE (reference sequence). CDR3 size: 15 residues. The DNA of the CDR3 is TGTGCCAGCAGCTTTGACGGGCGGGGGGCCTACGAGCAGTACTTC. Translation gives CASSFDGRGAYEQYF.

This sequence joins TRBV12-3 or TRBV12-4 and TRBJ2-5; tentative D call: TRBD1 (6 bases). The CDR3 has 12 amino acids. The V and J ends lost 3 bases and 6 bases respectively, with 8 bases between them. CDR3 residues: CASSFGGKTQYF. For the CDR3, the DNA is TGTGCCAGCAGTTTTGGGGGCAAGACCCAGTACTTC.

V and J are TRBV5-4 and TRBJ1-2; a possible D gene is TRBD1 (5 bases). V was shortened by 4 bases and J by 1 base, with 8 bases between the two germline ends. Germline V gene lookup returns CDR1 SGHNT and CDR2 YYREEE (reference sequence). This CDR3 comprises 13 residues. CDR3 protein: CASSRDSNYGYTF. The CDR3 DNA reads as TGTGCCAGCAGCCGAGACAGTAACTATGGCTACACCTTC.

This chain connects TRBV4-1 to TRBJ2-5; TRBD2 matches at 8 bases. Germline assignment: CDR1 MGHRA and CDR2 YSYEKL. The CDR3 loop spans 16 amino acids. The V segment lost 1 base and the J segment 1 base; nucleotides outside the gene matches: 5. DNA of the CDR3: TGCGCCAGCAGCCAAGGAAATAGCGGGGTCCAAGAGACCCAGTACTTC. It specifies CASSQGNSGVQETQYF.

The chain's CDR3 is CASTNGGGYTF. The CDR3 coding sequence is TGTGCCAGCACCAACGGGGGTGGCTACACCTTC. The gene calls are TRBV3-1 (or the pseudogene TRBV3-2) and TRBJ1-2; TRBD1 is a possible D gene (5 bases). The germline V and J ends were trimmed by 7 bases and 7 bases, with 10 bases remaining between them. The CDR3 extends over 11 amino acids. CDR1 and CDR2 from the germline V gene are LGHDT and YNNKEL (reference sequence).